This T cell receptor (beta chain) was identified in a study of monozygotic twins with inflammatory bowel disease. CDR1 and CDR2 from the germline V gene are SGHVS and FQNEAQ. This CDR3 region has 13 residues. From the 5' RACE reads, TCRdb lists one entry per CDR3 protein and no DNA. The sample includes 350,000 to 550,000 distinct CDR3 sequences. The sequenced sample was blood. The TCR sequence derives from a human donor with ulcerative colitis or Crohn's disease, or a healthy co-twin of an affected twin (not recorded which). This chain connects TRBV7-8 to TRBJ2-2; the D call from TCRdb, TRBD2, cannot be confirmed without DNA. This CDR3 is CASSLDFTGELFF.